These T cell receptor beta chains were read from a single sample in a study of shared clonotypes between healthy human individuals. The protocol was immunoSEQ multiplex PCR, while the TCRdb copy is restricted to in-frame clones and leaves out a portion. Of approximately 720,000 clones listed, 72% are singletons. Sample: memory CD4+ T cells sorted from blood. The receptors here all came from a woman in her thirties in good health. Both conserved end residues are part of each CDR3. A D gene is named only where the DNA matches it firmly. Only some rows state a clone size, as once, few, many or a class for expanded clones.

j_call | d_call | v_call | clone_size | cdr3_nt | cdr3_aa
TRBJ1-5 | - | TRBV6-5 | - | TGTGCCAGCAGTGTAACAGGAAGCAATCAGCCCCAGCATTTT | CASSVTGSNQPQHF
TRBJ2-1 | - | TRBV5-1 | - | TGCGCCAGCAGCTGGGATACTTCTGCCTACAATGAGCAGTTCTTC | CASSWDTSAYNEQFF
TRBJ2-7 | - | TRBV28 | - | TGTGCCAGCAGTTTTCCCGGGGTCCGCTCGAGGTCCTACGAGCAGTACTTC | CASSFPGVRSRSYEQYF
TRBJ2-5 | - | TRBV1 | - | TGCACCAGCAGCCAAGATGGGGAGACCCAGTACTTC | CTSSQDGETQYF
TRBJ2-7 | - | TRBV6-5 | - | TGTGCCAGCAGAGAGTCAGGGGCGAACTACGAGCAGTACTTC | CASRESGANYEQYF
TRBJ1-5 | - | TRBV6-5 | - | TGTGCCAGCAGCCCCGATGGACTTAGCAATCAGCCCCAGCATTTT | CASSPDGLSNQPQHF
TRBJ1-2 | TRBD1 | TRBV10-2 | - | TGCGCCAGCAGTGAAGACAGGGGTCGCAACTATGGCTACACCTTC | CASSEDRGRNYGYTF
TRBJ2-5 | TRBD1 | TRBV27 | few | TGTGCCAGCAGGAACAGGGGGACGGAGACCCAGTACTTC | CASRNRGTETQYF
TRBJ1-2 | TRBD1 | TRBV5-1 | few | TGCGCCAGCAGCTCCCCCGACAGGGCTGGCTACACCTTC | CASSSPDRAGYTF
TRBJ2-1 | TRBD2 | TRBV9 | - | TGTGCCAGCAGCGTATGGAGCGGGAGCTCCTACAATGAGCAGTTCTTC | CASSVWSGSSYNEQFF
TRBJ2-7 | - | TRBV6-5 | once | TGTGCCAGCAGTTACCCCGGGGGACATCGGGTCGAGCAGTACTTC | CASSYPGGHRVEQYF
TRBJ1-1 | - | TRBV28 | - | TGTGCCAGCAGACGAACCGGGACGGGGAACACTGAAGCTTTCTTT | CASRRTGTGNTEAFF
TRBJ2-2 | TRBD2 | TRBV5-1 | few | TGCGCCAGTCAAGGACTAGCGGGAGGGCCCGGGACCGGGGAGCTGTTTTTT | CASQGLAGGPGTGELFF
TRBJ2-1 | TRBD2 | TRBV25-1 | - | TGTGCCAGCAGTGAGGCCCAAGCGGGAGGGCTCAATGAGCAGTTCTTC | CASSEAQAGGLNEQFF
TRBJ1-3 | - | TRBV29-1 | - | TGCAGCGTGTCCGGGACACCGTATGAGCCTGGAAACACCATATATTTT | CSVSGTPYEPGNTIYF
TRBJ1-1 | TRBD1 | TRBV27 | - | TGTGCCAGCAGTTTATCGAGGGGGCCCCGGGGAACTGAAGCTTTCTTT | CASSLSRGPRGTEAFF
TRBJ2-7 | TRBD2 | TRBV5-1 | - | TGCGCCAGCAGCTTGGCCGAAAGACTAGCGGGAGCCTACGAGCAGTACTTC | CASSLAERLAGAYEQYF
TRBJ2-1 | TRBD1 | TRBV28 | - | TGTGCCAGCAGTCGACAGGGAACATCCAATGAGCAGTTCTTC | CASSRQGTSNEQFF
TRBJ2-7 | - | TRBV4-2 | - | TGTGCCAGCAGCCAAGCGGATAGCGGATACGAGCAGTACTTC | CASSQADSGYEQYF
TRBJ2-7 | TRBD2 | TRBV5-4 | - | TGTGCCAGCAGATCTAGCGGGAGTGGGTACGAGCAGTACTTC | CASRSSGSGYEQYF
TRBJ2-3 | TRBD2 | TRBV18 | - | TGTGCCAGCTCACCAAAGAGGAGCGGGAAACCAGATACGCAGTATTTT | CASSPKRSGKPDTQYF
TRBJ2-7 | - | TRBV6-1 | - | TGTGCCAGCAGTACGGACAGCTACGAGCAGTACTTC | CASSTDSYEQYF
TRBJ2-7 | - | TRBV5-6 | - | TGTGCCAGCAGTAACCTAGGATCCGGGGTCTCCTACGAGCAGTACTTC | CASSNLGSGVSYEQYF
TRBJ1-2 | - | TRBV6-4 | - | TGTGCCAGCAGTGAAACCCGGGATGGGTATGGCTACACCTTC | CASSETRDGYGYTF